This record covers a single T cell receptor beta chain. This entry is derived from a study of immune evolution from preneoplasia to lung adenocarcinoma. Patient tissue came from resections in Japan or China, 2014–2017. Germline loops: CDR1 GTSNPN, CDR2 SVGIG (reference sequence). The ends were cut back, 8 bases at V and 2 bases at J, with 13 bases in the middle. CDR3 size: 13 residues. This table comes from immunoSEQ multiplex PCR, and its TCRdb copy is limited to in-frame clones, with some not included. The sample lists tens of thousands of clones; about 74% were seen once. The chain combines TRBV30 with TRBJ1-3; TRBD1 might be the D (5 bases). Sequencing was done on a sample of FFPE invasive lung adenocarcinoma tissue. The clonotype comes from a person in their sixties with lung adenocarcinoma. DNA of the CDR3: TGTGCCATCCACGGGGCGGCTGGAAACACCATATATTTT. It specifies CAIHGAAGNTIYF.